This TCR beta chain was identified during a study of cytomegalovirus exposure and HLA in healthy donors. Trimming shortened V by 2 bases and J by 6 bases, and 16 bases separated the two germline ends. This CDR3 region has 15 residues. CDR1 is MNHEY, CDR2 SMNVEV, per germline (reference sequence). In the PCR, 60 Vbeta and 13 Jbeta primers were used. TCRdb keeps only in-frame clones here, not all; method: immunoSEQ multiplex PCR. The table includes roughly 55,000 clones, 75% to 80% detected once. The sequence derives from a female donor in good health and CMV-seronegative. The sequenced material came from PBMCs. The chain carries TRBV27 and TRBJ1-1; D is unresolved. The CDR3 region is CASSLGEGGEAEAFF. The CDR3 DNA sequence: TGTGCCAGCAGTTTAGGTGAGGGTGGGGAAGCTGAAGCTTTCTTT.